This T cell receptor (beta chain) was captured by sequencing in a study of cytomegalovirus exposure and HLA in healthy donors. J was trimmed by 6 bases and V by 0 bases; bases with no gene match: 5. There are 16 residues in the CDR3. Germline V CDR1 and CDR2: SGDLS, YYNGEE. PCR used 60 Vbeta primers and 13 Jbeta primers. This table comes from immunoSEQ multiplex PCR, and its TCRdb copy is limited to in-frame clones, with some not included. Of about 110,000 clones in the sample, 76% were seen once. Whole-study results and caveats: Because they were indistinguishable, some V segments, including TRBV6-2 and TRBV6-3, were excluded.

About this clone: What it binds is not known.

The clonotype was recovered from a man in his thirties or forties in good health and CMV-seropositive. Sequenced input: PBMCs. J is TRBJ2-3 and V is TRBV9; 12 nucleotides agree with TRBD2. This chain's CDR3 is CASSVDLAGGLDTQYF. The CDR3 DNA reads as TGTGCCAGCAGCGTAGACCTAGCGGGGGGGCTGGATACGCAGTATTTT.